The next 22 T cell receptor beta chains were all read from a single sample in a study of cytomegalovirus exposure and HLA in healthy donors. The table came from immunoSEQ multiplex PCR; TCRdb's copy has only in-frame clones and leaves some out. The table has roughly 330,000 clones, roughly nine tenths seen once. The specimen was PBMCs. The receptors were sampled from a woman aged 25-40 years in good health and CMV-seropositive.

This clone came up once. The chain joins TRBV7-2 to TRBJ1-1, with D tentatively TRBD1 (6 bases). The V end was cut by 1 base, the J end by 0 bases, with 9 bases between. This CDR3 has 15 amino acids. Germline V CDR1 and CDR2: SGHTA, FQGNSA. The CDR3 is CASSLEGGMNTEAFF. The CDR3 DNA is TGTGCCAGCAGCTTAGAGGGGGGCATGAACACTGAAGCTTTCTTT. The whole variable domain, remainder taken from reference TRBV7-2 and TRBJ1-1, is GAGVSQSPSNKVTEKGKDVELRCDPISGHTALYWYRQSLGQGLEFLIYFQGNSAPDKSGLPSDRFSAERTGGSVSTLTIQRTQQEDSAVYLCASSLEGGMNTEAFFGQGTRLTVV.

The rearrangement joins TRBV4-1 to TRBJ1-1; perhaps TRBD1 as D (5 bases). The V gene's germline CDR1 is MGHRA and CDR2 YSYEKL. The V and J ends lost 4 bases and 5 bases respectively, with 23 bases between them. The CDR3 extends over 17 amino acids. CDR3: CASSPIQGSGRVTEAFF. DNA for the CDR3: TGCGCCAGCAGCCCCATCCAGGGATCAGGGCGGGTTACTGAAGCTTTCTTT.

As concerns this clone: The junction shows a germline mismatch at one end, possibly a read error. The chain combines TRBV19 with TRBJ2-1, with 11 bases lining up with TRBD2. This CDR3 is 14 amino acids long. The V gene's germline CDR1 is LNHDA and CDR2 SQIVND (reference sequence). The CDR3: CASRIAGGSNEQFF. DNA of the CDR3: TGTGCCAGTAGAATAGCGGGGGGGTCCAATGAGCAGTTCTTC.

The J gene is TRBJ2-7, the V gene TRBV6-1; tentatively, D is TRBD2 (7 bases). The CDR3 extends over 13 amino acids. The germline gives CDR1 MNHNS, CDR2 SASEGT. The V gene lost 6 bases and the J gene lost 2 bases, with 11 bases spanning the gap. CDR3 protein: CASSVGGAYEQYF. Here the CDR3 DNA reads TGTGCCAGCAGCGTAGGGGGGGCCTACGAGCAGTACTTC.

The rearrangement uses TRBV28 and TRBJ2-1, with D unclear. There are 12 residues in the CDR3. With 6 bases removed from V and 8 bases from J, the gap between germline ends came to 11 bases. Per germline, CDR1 MDHEN and CDR2 SYDVKM. For the CDR3, the DNA is TGTGCCAGCAGCCTCTCCGGGTATGAGCAGTTCTTC. Residues: CASSLSGYEQFF.

The CDR3 sequence is CASSSGGQNYEQYF. CDR3 bases: TGTGCCAGCAGTTCCGGGGGACAGAACTACGAGCAGTACTTC. V and J are TRBV27 and TRBJ2-7, with D possibly matching TRBD1 (7 bases). CDR1 and CDR2 from the germline V gene are MNHEY and SMNVEV (reference sequence). The CDR3 covers 14 residues. Trimming stripped 4 bases from V and 3 bases from J, with 13 bases between.

This clone was counted only a few times. V gene TRBV11-2 combines with J gene TRBJ1-2; no clear D. CDR3 length: 14 residues. Germline-derived CDR1 and CDR2 are SGHAT and FQNNGV. V lost 5 bases and J lost 9, with 19 bases in between. The CDR3 region is CASSGRRPPPRYTF. The CDR3 DNA is TGTGCCAGCAGCGGGAGGCGTCCCCCGCCTCGCTACACCTTC.

This clone appeared a few times. The chain links TRBV19 to TRBJ1-1; D is perhaps TRBD1 (5 bases). Germline V gives CDR1 LNHDA, CDR2 SQIVND (reference sequence). Between the trimmed V and J ends, which lost 7 bases and 4 bases, there was a span of 22 bases. The CDR3 sequence is 16 residues long. The chain's CDR3 is CASKPLGEGSGTEAFF. The CDR3 DNA reads TGTGCCAGTAAGCCCCTGGGGGAAGGTAGTGGCACTGAAGCTTTCTTT.

The rearrangement joins TRBV2 to TRBJ1-6; D might be TRBD1 (6 bases). This CDR3 has 20 residues. CDR1 and CDR2 from the germline V gene are SNHLY and FYNNEI. Trimming shortened V by 4 bases and J by 3 bases, and 25 bases separated the two germline ends. In DNA form, the CDR3 reads TGTGCCAGCAGTGTCTCCGACACAGGGCCAGAAACCATCTATAATTCACCCCTCCACTTT. It yields the protein CASSVSDTGPETIYNSPLHF.

The chain links TRBV7-9 to TRBJ2-7, with no clear D. Germline V CDR1 and CDR2: SEHNR, FQNEAQ (reference sequence). This CDR3 has 12 amino acids. The V gene lost 6 bases and the J gene lost 5 bases, with 11 bases spanning the gap. CDR3 sequence: CASSSDGHEQYF. The CDR3 DNA reads as TGTGCCAGCAGTTCCGACGGCCACGAGCAGTACTTC.

V gene TRBV5-6 combines with J gene TRBJ2-7; D possibly corresponds to TRBD2 (6 bases). Germline assignment: CDR1 SGHDT and CDR2 YYEEEE. V was trimmed by 2 bases and J by 2 bases, leaving 20 bases between them. The CDR3 is 17 amino acids. The CDR3 bases are TGTGCCAGCAGCTTCTCGCGGGGACCGACTAGGCCCTACGAGCAGTACTTC. Translating it yields CASSFSRGPTRPYEQYF.

This sequence joins TRBV27 and TRBJ1-5, with TRBD1 matching over 8 bases. CDR3 size: 15 residues. The V gene's germline CDR1 is MNHEY and CDR2 SMNVEV (reference sequence). V gave up 8 bases and J gave up 3 bases; unmatched junction bases: 9. This CDR3 reads CASGLTGAANQPQHF. The CDR3 DNA reads TGTGCCAGCGGGCTGACAGGGGCCGCCAATCAGCCCCAGCATTTT.

The genes are TRBV28 and TRBJ2-7, with 7 bases matching TRBD1. Germline CDR1 is MDHEN and CDR2 is SYDVKM. This CDR3 contains 14 residues. V gave up 6 bases and J gave up 2 bases; unmatched junction bases: 7. The CDR3 DNA reads as TGTGCCAGCAGGACGCCGGGACAGACCTACGAGCAGTACTTC. As protein: CASRTPGQTYEQYF. The full variable domain, rest sourced from reference TRBV28 and TRBJ2-7, is DVKVTQSSRYLVKRTGEKVFLECVQDMDHENMFWYRQDPGLGLRLIYFSYDVKMKEKGDIPEGYSVSREKKERFSLILESASTNQTSMYLCASRTPGQTYEQYFGPGTRLTVT.

The rearrangement links TRBV19 to TRBJ1-5, with TRBD1 matching 8 bases. This CDR3 is 15 amino acids long. V shed 3 bases and J 8 bases; nucleotides not matched to a gene: 9. The germline V gene encodes CDR1 LNHDA and CDR2 SQIVND (reference sequence). The DNA for the CDR3 is TGTGCCAGTAGTATCGGACAGGGAAGAAGCAAGCCCCAGCATTTT. Translated, it gives CASSIGQGRSKPQHF.

This clone was seen just once. V and J are TRBV7-2 and TRBJ2-6; TRBD1 agrees at 8 bases. J gave up 1 base and V 5 bases, and 4 bases lay outside the gene matches. Germline-derived CDR1 and CDR2 are SGHTA and FQGNSA. The CDR3 runs 16 residues. In DNA form, the CDR3 reads TGTGCCAGCAGCCTCCAGGGGGCATCTGGGGCCAACGTCCTGACTTTC. It codes for CASSLQGASGANVLTF.

The J gene is TRBJ2-7, the V gene TRBV2; 11 bases agree with TRBD2. Germline values: CDR1 SNHLY, CDR2 FYNNEI. The CDR3 covers 17 residues. V trimming: 5 bases; J trimming: 4 bases; junction bases outside the gene matches: 13. The CDR3 region has the DNA TGTGCCAGCAGTATGACTAGCGGGGCAGAAAACGAATACGAGCAGTACTTC. It is translated as CASSMTSGAENEYEQYF.

The genes are TRBV27 and TRBJ2-3; D may be TRBD2 (6 bases). V lost 7 bases, J lost 4 bases, and 21 bases lay in between. The CDR3 loop spans 16 amino acids. Germline CDR1 reads MNHEY; CDR2 reads SMNVEV (reference sequence). The CDR3, as DNA: TGTGCCAGCAACCCCCTATCGCGGGACCCGGCAGATACGCAGTATTTT. Translating it yields CASNPLSRDPADTQYF.

The chain is built from TRBV28 and TRBJ2-7; 10 bases match TRBD2. The germline V gene has CDR1 MDHEN and CDR2 SYDVKM. J lost 0 bases, V lost 10 bases, and 9 bases had no gene match. This CDR3 region has 15 residues. CDR3 in amino acids: CATEIAGGNSYEQYF. DNA of the CDR3: TGTGCCACCGAAATAGCGGGGGGAAACTCCTACGAGCAGTACTTC.

This clone was recorded a few times. V gene TRBV10-1 combines with J gene TRBJ1-5; D is unresolved. The V end was cut by 3 bases, the J end by 0 bases, with 15 bases between. Germline V gene data show CDR1 as WNHNN and CDR2 as SYGVQD (reference sequence). The CDR3 is 17 residues long. The CDR3: CASSDYGRVYSNQPQHF. CDR3 in DNA: TGCGCCAGCAGTGACTACGGCCGAGTTTATAGCAATCAGCCCCAGCATTTT.

This chain joins TRBV6-5 and TRBJ1-4; D gene uncertain. The CDR3 sequence is 16 residues long. The germline V gene has CDR1 MNHEY and CDR2 SVGAGI. Trimming took off 2 bases at V and 1 base at J, with 11 bases between the two ends. CDR3 residues: CASSYHRRLTNEKLFF. Here the CDR3 DNA reads TGTGCCAGCAGTTACCATCGACGGTTAACTAATGAAAAACTGTTTTTT.

V is TRBV23-1 and J is TRBJ2-1; 7 nucleotides align to TRBD2. TRBV23-1 is assigned to the ORF class and has an uncertain function. The CDR3 extends over 17 amino acids. V was clipped by 4 bases and J by 5 bases; unmatched bases: 14. The CDR3 protein is CASSLGGEGLHNNEQFF. CDR3 DNA: TGCGCCAGCAGTCTGGGGGGGGAGGGCCTTCATAACAATGAGCAGTTCTTC.

CDR3 sequence: CASSLPFEANTGELFF. The CDR3 coding sequence is TGTGCCAGCAGTTTACCGTTCGAAGCGAACACCGGGGAGCTGTTTTTT. V gene TRBV28 combines with J gene TRBJ2-2; D is undetermined. Germline assignment: CDR1 MDHEN and CDR2 SYDVKM. Trimming took off 2 bases at V and 0 bases at J, with 10 bases between the two ends. This CDR3 is built from 16 residues.